Included here is one TCR beta chain sequence, with context. Its cognate antigen is unknown. This record comes from a study of OX40 agonist ivuxolimab in advanced cancers. About the research overall: Dose-escalation cases comprised hepatocellular carcinoma, melanoma, renal cell or head and neck cancer. Antecedent anti-PD-1, anti-PD-L1 or anti-CTLA-4 therapy was permissible, with roughly 40% having received some. Study findings and constraints: Clonal expansion was seen in CD4+ and CD8+ blood T cells by week 6 at 0.1 to 3.0 mg/kg. Expanded peripheral T-cell antigen specificity went undetermined.

The CDR3 totals 17 residues. Trimming removed 4 bases from V and 2 bases from J, with 19 bases in between. The germline CDR1 and CDR2 sequences are MGHRA and YSYEKL. Using immunoSEQ multiplex PCR, the repertoire was profiled, and TCRdb retains in-frame clones only, with some absent. Altogether some 64,000 clones are present, 80% to 90% being singletons, with the ten largest covering under 3.5%. The chain links TRBV4-1 to TRBJ2-3; TRBD2 might be the D (5 bases). The starting material was CD4+ or CD8+ T cells sorted from blood, obtained in a trial of the OX40 agonist ivuxolimab. The source of this sequence is an adult with an advanced solid tumor such as melanoma, head and neck, liver or kidney cancer. The chain's CDR3 is CASSRSSLAGDTDTQYF. Written as DNA, the CDR3 is TGCGCCAGCAGCCGAAGTTCCCTAGCTGGGGACACAGATACGCAGTATTTT.